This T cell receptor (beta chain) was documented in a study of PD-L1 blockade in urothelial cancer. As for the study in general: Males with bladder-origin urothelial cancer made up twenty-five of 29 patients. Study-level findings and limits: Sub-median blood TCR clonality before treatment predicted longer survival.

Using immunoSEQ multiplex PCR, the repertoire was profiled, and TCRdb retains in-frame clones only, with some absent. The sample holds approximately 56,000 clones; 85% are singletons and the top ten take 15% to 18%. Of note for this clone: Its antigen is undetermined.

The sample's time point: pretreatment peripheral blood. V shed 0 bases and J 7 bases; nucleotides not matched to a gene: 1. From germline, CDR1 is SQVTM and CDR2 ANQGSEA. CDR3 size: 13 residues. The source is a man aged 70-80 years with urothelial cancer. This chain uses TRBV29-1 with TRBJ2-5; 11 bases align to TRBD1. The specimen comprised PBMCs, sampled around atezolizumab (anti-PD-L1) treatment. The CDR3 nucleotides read TGCAGCGTTGAAGAGGGACAGGGGGTGACCCAGTACTTC. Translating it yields CSVEEGQGVTQYF.